Below are 16 T cell receptor beta chains sequenced from a single sample in a study of blood T cell repertoires in COVID-19 (TCRdb year 2020). Receptor amplification or capture employed the immunoSEQ multiplex PCR assay. TCRdb took this table from immuneACCESS and kept in-frame rearrangements with V and J called. Such tables lack part of the clones; where checked against another copy, unresolved V genes explain under half of the gap, and the rest is unexplained. In this sample the table shows around 58,000 clones, about nine tenths of which occur a single time. The ten largest clones capture approximately 4.7% of the sample. The sequenced material came from peripheral blood. The receptors stem from a human donor in a cohort sampled during active COVID-19.

The chain uses TRBV5-5 and TRBJ2-1; no reliable D call. V gave up 3 bases and J gave up 6 bases, with 13 bases separating them. This CDR3 region has 14 residues. Germline assignment: CDR1 SGHKS and CDR2 YYEKEE (reference sequence). The CDR3 spells CASSSSIPVNEQFF. The CDR3 DNA reads as TGTGCCAGCAGCTCCTCCATTCCGGTCAATGAGCAGTTCTTC.

The rearrangement uses TRBV19 and TRBJ1-1; possibly TRBD1 for D (6 bases). The germline V gene encodes CDR1 LNHDA and CDR2 SQIVND (reference sequence). With 5 bases removed from V and 4 bases from J, the gap between germline ends came to 17 bases. The CDR3 is made up of 15 amino acids. The CDR3 sequence is CASSPNRALGTEAFF. The CDR3 DNA reads TGTGCCAGTAGTCCAAACAGGGCGTTGGGCACTGAAGCTTTCTTT.

The V gene is TRBV6-5, the J gene TRBJ1-4, with D perhaps TRBD1 (5 bases). The CDR3 covers 13 residues. The V end lost 8 bases, the J end lost 4 bases, and 11 bases lay between the germline ends. CDR1 MNHEY and CDR2 SVGAGI come from the germline V gene. CDR3 sequence reads: CASHRGFNEKLFF. The CDR3 DNA is TGTGCCAGCCACCGGGGGTTTAATGAAAAACTGTTTTTT.

V usage is TRBV6-6 and J usage is TRBJ2-3; TRBD2 is a possible D gene (5 bases). In germline, CDR1 is MNHNY, CDR2 SVGAGI (reference sequence). The length of the CDR3 is 15 residues. Trimming took off 5 bases at V and 4 bases at J, with 16 bases between the two ends. The CDR3 sequence: CASSPPGGLADTQYF. CDR3 bases: TGTGCCAGCAGTCCACCCGGCGGGTTGGCAGATACGCAGTATTTT.

The rearrangement uses TRBV5-4 and TRBJ2-7, with 10 bases fitting TRBD2. The J segment lost 2 bases and the V segment lost 1 base, leaving 3 bases of the junction unmatched. The CDR3 is 15 residues long. CDR1 is SGHNT and CDR2 is YYREEE in the germline V gene (reference sequence). The CDR3 protein is CASSLWTSGTYEQYF. CDR3 sequence (DNA): TGTGCCAGCAGCTTGTGGACTAGCGGCACCTACGAGCAGTACTTC.

This chain joins TRBV29-1 and TRBJ1-2; D perhaps matches TRBD1 (6 bases). The V and J ends lost 5 bases and 8 bases respectively, with 15 bases between them. CDR1 and CDR2 from the germline V gene are SQVTM and ANQGSEA. The CDR3 contains 12 residues. The CDR3 sequence: CSVHRVDAGYTF. CDR3 coding DNA: TGCAGCGTTCACAGGGTGGACGCGGGCTACACCTTC.

The chain carries TRBV24-1 and TRBJ1-2; D is ambiguous. This CDR3 has 14 amino acids. Trimming removed 3 bases from V and 4 bases from J, with 11 bases in between. In germline, CDR1 is KGHDR, CDR2 SFDVKD. The CDR3 here is CATSDPGLGYGYTF. CDR3 DNA: TGTGCCACCAGTGATCCGGGTTTGGGCTATGGCTACACCTTC.

The V and J genes are TRBV18 and TRBJ1-5, with D possibly TRBD1 on 5 matching bases. The CDR3 spans 15 residues. The germline V gene encodes CDR1 KGHSH and CDR2 LQKENI. V shed 3 bases and J shed 0 bases, with 9 bases lying between them. The CDR3 coding sequence is TGTGCCAGCTCACCCACCCAGGGTAGCAATCAGCCCCAGCATTTT. It codes for CASSPTQGSNQPQHF.

This chain connects TRBV7-2 to TRBJ2-2; 8 nucleotides line up with TRBD2. Per germline, CDR1 SGHTA and CDR2 FQGNSA. The CDR3 is made up of 15 amino acids. V gave up 3 bases and J gave up 6 bases; unmatched junction bases: 6. The DNA of the CDR3 is TGTGCCAGCAGCTTTGTATCGGGGGGGCCCGGGGAGCTGTTTTTT. It is translated as CASSFVSGGPGELFF. Using reference TRBV7-2 and TRBJ2-2 for the parts outside the CDR3, the full variable domain is GAGVSQSPSNKVTEKGKDVELRCDPISGHTALYWYRQSLGQGLEFLIYFQGNSAPDKSGLPSDRFSAERTGGSVSTLTIQRTQQEDSAVYLCASSFVSGGPGELFFGEGSRLTVL.

This clone has only a few counts. The chain joins TRBV30 to TRBJ1-5; D ambiguous. The length of the CDR3 is 12 residues. The germline CDR1 and CDR2 sequences are GTSNPN and SVGIG (reference sequence). Deletions cut 5 bases from V and 4 bases from J, with 9 bases between. CDR3 protein: CAWLEGNQPQHF. The CDR3 DNA is TGTGCCTGGTTAGAGGGAAATCAGCCCCAGCATTTT.

The gene calls are TRBV12-3 or TRBV12-4 and TRBJ2-3, with D possibly TRBD1 on 8 matching bases. The CDR3 is made up of 13 amino acids. With 10 bases removed from V and 3 bases from J, the gap between germline ends came to 14 bases. Here the CDR3 reads CAIGQGGTDTQYF. CDR3 bases: TGTGCCATCGGACAGGGAGGGACAGATACGCAGTATTTT.

In this sample, this clone turned up once. The genes are TRBV28 and TRBJ2-7, with 7 bases fitting TRBD1. J gave up 9 bases and V 2 bases, and 7 bases lay outside the gene matches. This CDR3 region has 13 residues. Germline V lookup: CDR1 MDHEN, CDR2 SYDVKM. The CDR3 loop reads CASSLQGVFVQYF. The CDR3 DNA follows: TGTGCCAGCAGTTTACAGGGGGTATTCGTGCAGTACTTC. The full variable domain, its missing parts supplied by reference TRBV28 and TRBJ2-7, is DVKVTQSSRYLVKRTGEKVFLECVQDMDHENMFWYRQDPGLGLRLIYFSYDVKMKEKGDIPEGYSVSREKKERFSLILESASTNQTSMYLCASSLQGVFVQYFGPGTRLTVT.

This chain connects TRBV6-5 to TRBJ2-2; D possibly corresponds to TRBD2 (6 bases). The V end was cut by 1 base, the J end by 3 bases, with 6 bases between. The CDR3 spans 14 residues. Per germline, CDR1 MNHEY and CDR2 SVGAGI. CDR3 protein: CASSYLADTGELFF. The CDR3 DNA reads TGTGCCAGCAGTTACTTAGCGGACACCGGGGAGCTGTTTTTT.

The CDR3 region is CASSLGEGGGNYGYTF. CDR3 in DNA: TGTGCCAGCAGCTTGGGGGAGGGCGGTGGGAACTATGGCTACACCTTC. The rearrangement uses TRBV5-5 and TRBJ1-2; D not certain. Per germline, CDR1 SGHKS and CDR2 YYEKEE (reference sequence). The CDR3 covers 16 residues. Trimming removed 0 bases at V and 2 bases at J, with 14 bases between.

This clone showed up just once. The chain carries TRBV7-2 and TRBJ2-1, with 8 bases that match TRBD2. Losses at the gene ends were 3 bases for V and 0 bases for J; bases not matched to a gene: 1. The germline V gene has CDR1 SGHTA and CDR2 FQGNSA. The CDR3 sequence is 15 residues long. CDR3 sequence: CASSLSGGSYNEQFF. The CDR3 bases are TGTGCCAGCAGCTTGAGCGGGGGCTCCTACAATGAGCAGTTCTTC. The full variable domain, rest sourced from reference TRBV7-2 and TRBJ2-1, is GAGVSQSPSNKVTEKGKDVELRCDPISGHTALYWYRQSLGQGLEFLIYFQGNSAPDKSGLPSDRFSAERTGGSVSTLTIQRTQQEDSAVYLCASSLSGGSYNEQFFGPGTRLTVL.

The V call is TRBV4-1, the J call TRBJ1-3; TRBD1 might be the D (5 bases). Germline V gives CDR1 MGHRA, CDR2 YSYEKL. Trimming took off 5 bases at V and 1 base at J, with 9 bases between the two ends. The CDR3 loop spans 14 amino acids. CDR3 region: CASSFDRSGNTIYF. The CDR3 DNA is TGCGCCAGCAGCTTCGACAGATCTGGAAACACCATATATTTT.